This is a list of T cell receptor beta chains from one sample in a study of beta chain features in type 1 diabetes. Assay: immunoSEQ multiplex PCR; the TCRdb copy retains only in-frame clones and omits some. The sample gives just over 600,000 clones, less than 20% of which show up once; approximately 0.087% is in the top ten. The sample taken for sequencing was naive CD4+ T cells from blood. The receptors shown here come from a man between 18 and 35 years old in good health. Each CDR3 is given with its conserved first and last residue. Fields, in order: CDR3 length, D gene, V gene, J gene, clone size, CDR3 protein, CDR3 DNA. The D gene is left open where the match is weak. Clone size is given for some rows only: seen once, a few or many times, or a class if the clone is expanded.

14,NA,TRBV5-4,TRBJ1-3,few,CASSLDGIGNTIYF,TGTGCCAGCAGCTTGGATGGAATTGGAAACACCATATATTTT
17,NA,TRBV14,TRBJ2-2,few,CASSQDLTGVNTGELFF,TGTGCCAGCAGCCAAGATCTCACGGGAGTGAACACCGGGGAGCTGTTTTTT
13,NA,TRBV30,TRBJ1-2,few,CAWRKTGTYGYTF,TGTGCCTGGAGGAAAACAGGGACCTATGGCTACACCTTC
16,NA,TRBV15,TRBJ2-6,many,CATSRGSSSGANVLTF,TGTGCCACCAGCAGAGGGTCGAGCTCTGGGGCCAACGTCCTGACTTTC
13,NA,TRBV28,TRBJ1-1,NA,CASNRRMNTEAFF,TGTGCCAGCAACAGGCGCATGAACACTGAAGCTTTCTTT
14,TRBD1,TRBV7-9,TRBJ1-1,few,CASLVGQGGSEAFF,TGTGCCAGCCTTGTGGGACAGGGGGGATCTGAAGCTTTCTTT
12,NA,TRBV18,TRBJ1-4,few,CASEGFDEKLFF,TGTGCCAGCGAGGGGTTTGATGAAAAACTGTTTTTT
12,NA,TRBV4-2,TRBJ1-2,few,CASSYTGYGYTF,TGTGCCAGCAGCTACACCGGCTATGGCTACACCTTC
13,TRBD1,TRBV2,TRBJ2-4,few,CASSLGQGAIQYF,TGTGCCAGCAGTCTGGGACAGGGGGCCATTCAGTACTTC
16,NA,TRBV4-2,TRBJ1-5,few,CASSLGAGSPSQPQHF,TGTGCCAGCAGCCTGGGGGCCGGGAGCCCATCTCAGCCCCAGCATTTT
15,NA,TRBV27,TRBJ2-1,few,CASSLAARSYNEQFF,TGTGCCAGCAGCCTTGCAGCCCGCTCCTACAATGAGCAGTTCTTC
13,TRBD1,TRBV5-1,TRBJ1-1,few,CATSNRGDTEAFF,TGCGCCACCTCTAACAGGGGAGACACTGAAGCTTTCTTT
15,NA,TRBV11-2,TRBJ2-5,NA,CASSPTGATRGTQYF,TGTGCCAGCAGCCCTACGGGGGCCACCCGAGGGACCCAGTACTTC
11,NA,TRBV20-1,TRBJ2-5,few,CSARDRIVWYF,TGCAGTGCTAGAGATAGAATAGTCTGGTACTTC
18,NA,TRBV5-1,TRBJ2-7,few,CASSLVGQGASGAYEQYF,TGCGCCAGCAGCTTGGTAGGTCAGGGGGCTAGCGGGGCTTACGAGCAGTACTTC
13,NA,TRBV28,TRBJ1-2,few,CASSAGFGRGNTF,NA
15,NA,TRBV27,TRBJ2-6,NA,CASSRTPSGANVLTF,TGTGCCAGCAGTCGTACCCCTTCTGGGGCCAACGTCCTGACTTTC
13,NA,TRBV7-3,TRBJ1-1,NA,CASSVERNTEAFF,TGTGCCAGCAGCGTCGAGCGGAACACTGAAGCTTTCTTT
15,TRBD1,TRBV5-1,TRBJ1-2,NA,CASSPGTGPNYGYTF,TGCGCCAGCAGCCCTGGGACAGGGCCTAACTATGGCTACACCTTC
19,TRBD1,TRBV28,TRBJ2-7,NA,CASSSIRERGQGRWDEQYF,TGTGCCAGCAGTTCCATAAGGGAAAGGGGACAGGGGAGATGGGACGAGCAGTACTTC
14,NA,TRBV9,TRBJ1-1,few,CASSVMSGGTEAFF,TGTGCCAGCAGCGTAATGAGCGGGGGGACTGAAGCTTTCTTT
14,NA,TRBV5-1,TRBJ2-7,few,CASSLERGTHEQYF,TGCGCCAGCAGCTTGGAAAGGGGGACGCACGAGCAGTACTTC
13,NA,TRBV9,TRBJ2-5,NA,CASSVSGEETQYF,TGTGCCAGCAGCGTAAGCGGAGAAGAGACCCAGTACTTC
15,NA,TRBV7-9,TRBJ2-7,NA,CASSLVWGAAYEQYF,TGTGCCAGCAGCTTAGTCTGGGGGGCGGCCTATGAGCAGTACTTC
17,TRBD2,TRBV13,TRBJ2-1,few,CASSPGGWRNSYNEQFF,TGTGCCAGCAGCCCCGGGGGGTGGCGGAACTCCTACAATGAGCAGTTCTTC